This entry lists 27 T cell receptor beta chains sequenced from one sample in a study of OX40 agonist ivuxolimab in advanced cancers. Only in-frame clones appear in the TCRdb table, and some are missing; sequencing was by immunoSEQ multiplex PCR. Here the sample spans approximately 70,000 clones, around nine tenths being singletons. The sequenced sample was CD4+ or CD8+ T cells sorted from blood, obtained in a trial of the OX40 agonist ivuxolimab. Every receptor here comes from an adult with an advanced solid tumor such as melanoma, head and neck, liver or kidney cancer.

The table lists this clone with a count of one. The gene calls are TRBV7-2 and TRBJ1-5; D gene unclear. The V end lost 5 bases, the J end lost 1 base, and 15 bases lay between the germline ends. Germline V gene data show CDR1 as SGHTA and CDR2 as FQGNSA. There are 16 residues in the CDR3. The chain's CDR3 is CASSLGSIWSNQPQHF. The CDR3 coding sequence is TGTGCCAGCAGCCTCGGGAGTATTTGGAGCAATCAGCCCCAGCATTTT.

The gene calls are TRBV27 and TRBJ2-3; TRBD2 matches at 12 bases. With 3 bases clipped from V and 8 bases from J, the junction kept 12 bases outside the gene matches. The germline CDR1 and CDR2 sequences are MNHEY and SMNVEV (reference sequence). CDR3 length: 17 amino acids. The CDR3 region is CASSFLSSTSGSGTQYF. The CDR3 region has the DNA TGTGCCAGCAGTTTCCTCTCATCGACTAGCGGGAGTGGTACGCAGTATTTT.

The chain links TRBV27 to TRBJ1-2; no definite D call. The V gene's germline CDR1 is MNHEY and CDR2 SMNVEV (reference sequence). The V and J ends lost 3 bases and 6 bases respectively, with 17 bases between them. CDR3 length: 15 amino acids. Here the CDR3 DNA reads TGTGCCAGCAGTTTTGGAGGAGTACGAGGCCATGGCTACACCTTC. Its protein product is CASSFGGVRGHGYTF.

The CDR3 nucleotides read TGTGCCAGCCAGGACGGTTCGCGAAACTATGGCTACACCTTC. Its translation: CASQDGSRNYGYTF. The V and J genes are TRBV11-2 and TRBJ1-2; no clear D. The CDR3 covers 14 residues. The V and J ends lost 8 bases and 2 bases respectively, with 15 bases between them. Germline lookup yields CDR1 SGHAT and CDR2 FQNNGV.

The chain uses TRBV4-1 and TRBJ2-7; 11 bases match TRBD2. Germline-derived CDR1 and CDR2 are MGHRA and YSYEKL. The CDR3 covers 17 residues. J was trimmed by 1 base and V by 0 bases; bases with no gene match: 5. The CDR3 DNA is TGCGCCAGCAGCCAAGACATTCTAGCGGGAGGATCCTACGAGCAGTACTTC. It is translated as CASSQDILAGGSYEQYF.

V and J are TRBV9 and TRBJ2-1; 8 positions agree with TRBD1. Trimming cost V 3 bases and J 8 bases; bases outside gene matches: 4. The germline V gene has CDR1 SGDLS and CDR2 YYNGEE. This CDR3 has 13 residues. CDR3 coding DNA: TGTGCCAGCAGCGCTCCAGGGGGCCATGAGCAGTTCTTC. This codes for CASSAPGGHEQFF.

V and J are TRBV27 and TRBJ1-1, with TRBD1 matching over 9 bases. With 5 bases clipped from V and 4 bases from J, the junction kept 5 bases outside the gene matches. This CDR3 is 14 amino acids long. CDR1 MNHEY and CDR2 SMNVEV come from the germline V gene (reference sequence). CDR3 amino acids: CASSTHRGPTEAFF. The DNA of the CDR3 is TGTGCCAGCAGTACTCACAGGGGGCCCACTGAAGCTTTCTTT.

This chain joins TRBV7-9 and TRBJ2-5; 8 bases map to TRBD1. The J call may be incorrect, as the DNA end agrees better with TRBJ2-7. The V gene's germline CDR1 is SEHNR and CDR2 FQNEAQ (reference sequence). The CDR3 has 15 amino acids. CDR3 loop: CASSLGTGTPSEQYF. CDR3 coding DNA: TGTGCCAGCAGCTTAGGGACAGGGACCCCCAGCGAGCAGTACTTC.

This chain links TRBV7-2 with TRBJ2-1, with TRBD2 matching over 8 bases. The junction had 6 bases not matched to a gene; V was cut back by 4 bases and J by 10 bases. The CDR3 sequence is 13 residues long. Per germline, CDR1 SGHTA and CDR2 FQGNSA. Written as DNA, the CDR3 is TGTGCCAGCAGCTCATATAGCGGGACGGAGCAGTTCTTC. Translated, it gives CASSSYSGTEQFF.

V is TRBV6-1 and J is TRBJ2-7, with a weak D call TRBD1 (5 bases). Germline loops: CDR1 MNHNS, CDR2 SASEGT. Trimming cost V 1 base and J 2 bases, with 9 bases left between them. The CDR3 covers 14 residues. In DNA form, the CDR3 reads TGTGCCAGCAGTGAAGGCAGGGTGACCTACGAGCAGTACTTC. It codes for CASSEGRVTYEQYF.

The chain has TRBV2 and TRBJ2-1; TRBD2 aligns across 14 bases. Per germline, CDR1 SNHLY and CDR2 FYNNEI. The ends lost 10 bases at V and 1 base at J; junction bases unmatched: 12. This CDR3 spans 18 amino acids. The CDR3 DNA sequence: TGTGCCACCATCGGGACTAGCGGGAGCCAACCTTCCTACAATGAGCAGTTCTTC. Protein sequence: CATIGTSGSQPSYNEQFF.

In this sample, this clone is medium-sized. J is TRBJ2-2 and V is TRBV5-1; 10 bases are a match to TRBD2. This CDR3 spans 19 amino acids. Trimming took 6 bases from V and 3 from J; bases not matched to a gene: 17. Per the germline V gene, CDR1 is SGHRS and CDR2 is YFSETQ. DNA for the CDR3: TGCGCCAGCACAAGCGCTCTAGCGGGAGTGGAGTTCGACACCGGGGAGCTGTTTTTT. Its protein is CASTSALAGVEFDTGELFF.

This rearrangement joins TRBV4-1 to TRBJ1-1; D possibly corresponds to TRBD1 (5 bases). CDR1 and CDR2 from the germline V gene are MGHRA and YSYEKL. V was clipped by 4 bases and J by 0 bases, with 15 bases between them. The CDR3 length is 16 residues. CDR3 in amino acids: CASSPDRTNMNTEAFF. For the CDR3, the DNA is TGCGCCAGCAGCCCCGACAGAACAAACATGAACACTGAAGCTTTCTTT.

The rearrangement links TRBV19 to TRBJ2-1, with 9 bases fitting TRBD2. From germline, CDR1 is LNHDA and CDR2 SQIVND (reference sequence). The trim removed 3 bases at V and 4 bases at J, leaving 7 bases unmatched. CDR3 length equals 16 residues. CDR3: CASSMKREDWYNEQFF. DNA for the CDR3: TGTGCCAGTAGTATGAAGCGGGAGGACTGGTACAATGAGCAGTTCTTC.

CDR3 region: CAWSVMGAEQYF. CDR3 in DNA: TGTGCCTGGAGTGTAATGGGGGCCGAGCAGTACTTC. This chain joins TRBV30 and TRBJ2-7, with D perhaps matching TRBD1 (6 bases). Germline values: CDR1 GTSNPN, CDR2 SVGIG (reference sequence). Between the trimmed V and J ends, which lost 0 bases and 6 bases, there was a span of 9 bases. The CDR3 length is 12 residues.

The chain employs TRBV7-9 and TRBJ2-5, with D unresolved. Germline CDR1 reads SEHNR; CDR2 reads FQNEAQ (reference sequence). The CDR3 runs 16 residues. V lost 1 base to trimming and J lost 3 bases, with 15 bases between them. CDR3 region: CASSLGYGTQEETQYF. CDR3 coding DNA: TGTGCCAGCAGCTTAGGATACGGAACTCAGGAAGAGACCCAGTACTTC. The variable domain in full, completed from reference TRBV7-9 and TRBJ2-5, reads DTGVSQNPRHKITKRGQNVTFRCDPISEHNRLYWYRQTLGQGPEFLTYFQNEAQLEKSRLLSDRFSAERPKGSFSTLEIQRTEQGDSAMYLCASSLGYGTQEETQYFGPGTRLLVL.

This rearrangement joins TRBV4-3 to TRBJ2-7; TRBD1 or TRBD2 may be the D gene (5 bases each). Per the germline V gene, CDR1 is LGHNA and CDR2 is YSLEER. The ends were cut back, 1 base at V and 5 bases at J, with 9 bases in the middle. The CDR3 has 13 residues. CDR3 in amino acids: CASSQAGSDEQYF. The CDR3 DNA reads TGCGCCAGCAGCCAAGCAGGGAGTGACGAGCAGTACTTC.

This rearrangement joins TRBV6-5 to TRBJ2-7; the D is unclear. CDR1 is MNHEY, CDR2 SVGAGI, per germline. With 6 bases removed from V and 0 bases from J, the gap between germline ends came to 12 bases. The CDR3 contains 14 residues. The CDR3 DNA sequence: TGTGCCAGCAGCCCGACTGAGAGCTCCTACGAGCAGTACTTC. Amino acid sequence: CASSPTESSYEQYF.

This clone was recorded only once. The CDR3 coding sequence is TGTGCTAGTGTTCCTCCGCAGACCGAGACCCAGTACTTC. This translates into CASVPPQTETQYF. This chain joins TRBV12-5 and TRBJ2-5; D is ambiguous. The CDR3 is 13 residues long. V gave up 7 bases and J gave up 5 bases, with 14 bases separating them. CDR1 and CDR2 from the germline V gene are LGHNT and FRNRAP.

The V gene is TRBV15, the J gene TRBJ2-5, with 7 nucleotides matching TRBD2. Germline V gives CDR1 LNHNV, CDR2 YYDKDF (reference sequence). Trimming cost V 1 base and J 5 bases; bases outside gene matches: 10. The CDR3 runs 16 residues. This chain's CDR3 is CATSRANPRGSETQYF. Here the CDR3 DNA reads TGTGCCACCAGCAGAGCCAATCCGCGGGGGTCTGAGACCCAGTACTTC.

The rearrangement links TRBV10-3 to TRBJ2-3; TRBD2 agrees at 10 bases. The CDR3 runs 16 residues. The germline V gene has CDR1 ENHRY and CDR2 SYGVKD. Germline trimming cut 4 bases from V and 1 base from J; bases unmatched to any gene: 5. CDR3 nucleotides: TGTGCCATCAGTGTCTCCGGGACTAGCGGCACAGATACGCAGTATTTT. As protein: CAISVSGTSGTDTQYF.

The chain joins TRBV9 to TRBJ2-1, with 11 bases that match TRBD2. The CDR3 loop spans 14 amino acids. The germline V gene has CDR1 SGDLS and CDR2 YYNGEE. Trimming removed 4 bases from V and 6 bases from J; junction bases left unmatched: 3. This CDR3 reads CASSTSGRVNEQFF. CDR3 nucleotides: TGTGCCAGCAGCACTAGCGGGAGAGTCAATGAGCAGTTCTTC.

The chain joins TRBV5-8 to TRBJ2-3, with D possibly TRBD1 on 5 matching bases. The CDR3 runs to 14 residues. The V and J ends lost 2 bases and 4 bases respectively, with 11 bases between them. Germline V gene sequence: CDR1 SGHTS, CDR2 YDEGEE. The CDR3 bases are TGTGCCAGCAGCTTAGGGCAGGGTGCAGATACGCAGTATTTT. The encoded protein is CASSLGQGADTQYF.

The chain recombines TRBV11-1 with TRBJ2-3; 11 bases fit TRBD2. The CDR3 runs 15 residues. From germline, CDR1 is SGHAT and CDR2 FQDESV (reference sequence). Germline trimming cut 3 bases from V and 2 bases from J; bases unmatched to any gene: 1. The CDR3 sequence: CASSLGLAVTDTQYF. CDR3 nucleotides: TGTGCCAGCAGCTTGGGACTAGCGGTCACAGATACGCAGTATTTT.

This clone was seen just once. The CDR3 coding sequence is TGTGCCAGCAGTTACGACTCTAGCTCCTACAATGAGCAGTTCTTC. Translated: CASSYDSSSYNEQFF. The chain has TRBV6-5 and TRBJ2-1, with D uncertain. CDR1 and CDR2 (germline): MNHEY, SVGAGI. CDR3 size: 15 residues. V was trimmed by 2 bases and J by 0 bases, leaving 8 bases between them.

This clone was detected only a few times. V and J are TRBV30 and TRBJ1-1; D not resolved. This CDR3 has 11 residues. V gave up 0 bases and J gave up 6 bases, with 5 bases separating them. The germline V gene has CDR1 GTSNPN and CDR2 SVGIG (reference sequence). The CDR3 loop reads CAWSVRPEAFF. The CDR3 bases are TGTGCCTGGAGTGTACGGCCTGAAGCTTTCTTT.

The chain is built from TRBV19 and TRBJ2-7, with TRBD1 matching over 8 bases. The trim removed 3 bases at V and 3 bases at J, leaving 4 bases unmatched. This CDR3 has 14 residues. Germline CDR1 is LNHDA and CDR2 is SQIVND (reference sequence). In nucleotides, the CDR3 is TGTGCCAGTAGTATCGGGACAGGCCTCTACGAGCAGTACTTC. The encoded protein is CASSIGTGLYEQYF.